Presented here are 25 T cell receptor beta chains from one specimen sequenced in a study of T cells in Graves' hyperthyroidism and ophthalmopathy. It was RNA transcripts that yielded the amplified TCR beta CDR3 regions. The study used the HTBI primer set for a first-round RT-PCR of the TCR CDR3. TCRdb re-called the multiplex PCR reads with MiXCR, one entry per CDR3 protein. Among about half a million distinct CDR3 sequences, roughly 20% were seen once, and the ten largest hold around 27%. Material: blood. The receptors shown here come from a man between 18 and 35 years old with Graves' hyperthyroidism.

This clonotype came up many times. CDR3: CASSQGAAGEYF. CDR3 nucleotide sequence: TGTGCCAGCAGTCAAGGAGCGGCAGGGGAGTACTTC. The chain links TRBV11-2 to TRBJ2-7; D is possibly TRBD1 (6 bases). Per germline, CDR1 SGHAT and CDR2 FQNNGV. Deletions cut 6 bases from V and 11 bases from J, with 17 bases between. CDR3 length: 12 amino acids.

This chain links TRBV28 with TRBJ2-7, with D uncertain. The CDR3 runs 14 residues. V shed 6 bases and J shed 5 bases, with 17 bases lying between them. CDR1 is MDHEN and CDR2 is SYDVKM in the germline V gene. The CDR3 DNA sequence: TGTGCCAGCAGGTCAGTTCGCCCCACCCACGAGCAGTACTTC. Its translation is CASRSVRPTHEQYF.

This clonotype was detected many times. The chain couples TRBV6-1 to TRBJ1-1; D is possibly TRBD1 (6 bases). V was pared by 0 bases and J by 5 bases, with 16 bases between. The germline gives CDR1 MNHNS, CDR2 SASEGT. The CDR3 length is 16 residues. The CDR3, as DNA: TGTGCCAGCAGTGAAGCTTATTACAGGGTTGAAACTGAAGCTTTCTTT. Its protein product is CASSEAYYRVETEAFF.

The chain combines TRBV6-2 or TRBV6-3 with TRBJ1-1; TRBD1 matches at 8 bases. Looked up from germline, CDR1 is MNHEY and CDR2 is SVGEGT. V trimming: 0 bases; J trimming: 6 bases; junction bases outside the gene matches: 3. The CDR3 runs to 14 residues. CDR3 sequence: CASSYSTGVSEAFF. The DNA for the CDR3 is TGTGCCAGCAGTTACTCGACAGGGGTTTCTGAAGCTTTCTTT.

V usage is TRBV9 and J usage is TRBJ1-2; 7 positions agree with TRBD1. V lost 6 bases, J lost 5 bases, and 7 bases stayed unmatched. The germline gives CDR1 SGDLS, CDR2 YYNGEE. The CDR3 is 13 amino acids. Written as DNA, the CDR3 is TGTGCCAGCAACCCTGGGACAGCTTATGGCTACACCTTC. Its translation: CASNPGTAYGYTF.

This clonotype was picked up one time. The CDR3: CASSPLGPHYEQYF. As DNA, the CDR3 is TGTGCCAGCAGCCCTCTAGGACCTCACTACGAGCAGTACTTC. This chain joins TRBV6-1 and TRBJ2-7; D is unclear. The V end lost 6 bases, the J end lost 3 bases, and 15 bases lay between the germline ends. The CDR3 loop spans 14 amino acids. CDR1 is MNHNS, CDR2 SASEGT, per germline.

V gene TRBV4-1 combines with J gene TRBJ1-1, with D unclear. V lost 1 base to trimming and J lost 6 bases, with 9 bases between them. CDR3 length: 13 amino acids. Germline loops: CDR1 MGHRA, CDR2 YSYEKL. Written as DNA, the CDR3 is TGCGCCAGCAGCCAAGGAACTAGCCCTGAAGCTTTCTTT. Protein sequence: CASSQGTSPEAFF.

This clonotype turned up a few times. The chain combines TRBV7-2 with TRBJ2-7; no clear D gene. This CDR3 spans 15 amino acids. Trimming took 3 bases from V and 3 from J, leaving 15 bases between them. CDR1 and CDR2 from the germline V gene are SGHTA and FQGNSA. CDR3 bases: TGTGCCAGCAGCTTGGGCAGATCTTTTGGCTACGAGCAGTACTTC. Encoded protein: CASSLGRSFGYEQYF.

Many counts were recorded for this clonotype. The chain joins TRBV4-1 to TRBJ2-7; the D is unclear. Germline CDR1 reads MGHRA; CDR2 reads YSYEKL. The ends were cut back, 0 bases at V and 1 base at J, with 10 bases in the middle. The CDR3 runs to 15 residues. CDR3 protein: CASSQEIRVSYEQYF. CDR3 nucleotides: TGCGCCAGCAGCCAAGAGATCCGCGTTTCCTACGAGCAGTACTTC.

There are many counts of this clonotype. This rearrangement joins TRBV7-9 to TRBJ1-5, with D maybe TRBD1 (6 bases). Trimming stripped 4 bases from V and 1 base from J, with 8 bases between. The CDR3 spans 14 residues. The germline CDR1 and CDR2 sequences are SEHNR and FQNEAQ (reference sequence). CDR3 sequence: CASSSQGSNQPQHF. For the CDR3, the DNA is TGTGCCAGCAGCTCACAGGGAAGCAATCAGCCCCAGCATTTT.

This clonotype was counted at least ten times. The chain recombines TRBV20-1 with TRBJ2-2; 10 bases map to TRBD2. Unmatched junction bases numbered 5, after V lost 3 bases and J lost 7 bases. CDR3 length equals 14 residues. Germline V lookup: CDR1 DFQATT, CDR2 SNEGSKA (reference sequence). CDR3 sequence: CSASSGGSVGELFF. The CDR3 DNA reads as TGCAGTGCTAGTAGCGGGGGGTCGGTCGGGGAGCTGTTTTTT.

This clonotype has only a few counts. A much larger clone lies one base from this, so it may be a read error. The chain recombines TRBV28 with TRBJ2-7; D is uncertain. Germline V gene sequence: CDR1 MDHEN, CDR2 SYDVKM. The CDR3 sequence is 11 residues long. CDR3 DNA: TGTGCCAGCGGTTTAGAAGGCGAGCAGTACTTC. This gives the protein CASGLEGEQYF.

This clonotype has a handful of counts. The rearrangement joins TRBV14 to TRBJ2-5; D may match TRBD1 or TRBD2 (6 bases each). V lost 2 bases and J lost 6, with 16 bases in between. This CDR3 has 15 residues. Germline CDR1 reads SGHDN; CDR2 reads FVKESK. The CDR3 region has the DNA TGTGCCAGCAGCCAATTTGGAGGGGGGAAGAAGACCCAGTACTTC. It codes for CASSQFGGGKKTQYF.

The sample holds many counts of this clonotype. In DNA form, the CDR3 reads TGTGCCAGCAGTTCCCGGGACAGCTATGGCTACACCTTC. Translation gives CASSSRDSYGYTF. The chain is built from TRBV27 and TRBJ1-2, with 7 bases that match TRBD1. CDR1 and CDR2 (germline): MNHEY, SMNVEV (reference sequence). CDR3 size: 13 residues. Trimming at V came to 4 bases and at J to 4 bases, leaving 3 bases not matched to a gene.

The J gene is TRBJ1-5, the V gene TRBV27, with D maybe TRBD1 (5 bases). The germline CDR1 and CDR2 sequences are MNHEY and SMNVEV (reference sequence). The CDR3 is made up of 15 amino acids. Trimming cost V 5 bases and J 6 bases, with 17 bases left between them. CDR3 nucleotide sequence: TGTGCCAGCAGTCCCTCATCAGGGAGGGGTCAGCCCCAGCATTTT. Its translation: CASSPSSGRGQPQHF.

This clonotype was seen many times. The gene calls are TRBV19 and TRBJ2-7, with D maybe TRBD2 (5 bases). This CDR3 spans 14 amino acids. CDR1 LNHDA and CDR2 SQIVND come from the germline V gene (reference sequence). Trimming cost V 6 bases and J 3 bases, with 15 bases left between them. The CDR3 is CASSRSSRDYEQYF. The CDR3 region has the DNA TGTGCCAGTAGCCGGAGCAGCCGGGACTACGAGCAGTACTTC. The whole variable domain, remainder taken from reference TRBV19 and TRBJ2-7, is DGGITQSPKYLFRKEGQNVTLSCEQNLNHDAMYWYRQDPGQGLRLIYYSQIVNDFQKGDIAEGYSVSREKKESFPLTVTSAQKNPTAFYLCASSRSSRDYEQYFGPGTRLTVT.

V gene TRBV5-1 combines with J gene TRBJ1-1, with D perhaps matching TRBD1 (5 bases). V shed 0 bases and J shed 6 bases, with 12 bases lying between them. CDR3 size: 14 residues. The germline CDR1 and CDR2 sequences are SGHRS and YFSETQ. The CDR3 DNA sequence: TGCGCCAGCAGCTTGGGGGATACAGGTTCTGAAGCTTTCTTT. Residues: CASSLGDTGSEAFF.

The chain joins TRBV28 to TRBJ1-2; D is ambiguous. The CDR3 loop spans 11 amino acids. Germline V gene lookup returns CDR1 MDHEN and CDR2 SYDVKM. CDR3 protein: CAGSGRVGYTF. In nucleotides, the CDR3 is TGTGCGGGGAGCGGGAGAGTCGGCTACACCTTC.

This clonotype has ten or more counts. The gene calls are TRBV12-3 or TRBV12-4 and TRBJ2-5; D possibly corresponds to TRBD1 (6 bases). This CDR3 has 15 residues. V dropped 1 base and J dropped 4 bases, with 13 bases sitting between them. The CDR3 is CASSLGSTGLETQYF. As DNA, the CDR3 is TGTGCCAGCAGTTTAGGTAGTACAGGGCTAGAGACCCAGTACTTC.

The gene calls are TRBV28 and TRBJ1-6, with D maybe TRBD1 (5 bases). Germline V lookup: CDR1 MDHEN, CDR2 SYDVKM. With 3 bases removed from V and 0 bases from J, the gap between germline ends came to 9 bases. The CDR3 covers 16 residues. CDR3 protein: CASSFAGSSYNSPLHF. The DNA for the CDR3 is TGTGCCAGCAGTTTCGCAGGGAGCTCCTATAATTCACCCCTCCACTTT.

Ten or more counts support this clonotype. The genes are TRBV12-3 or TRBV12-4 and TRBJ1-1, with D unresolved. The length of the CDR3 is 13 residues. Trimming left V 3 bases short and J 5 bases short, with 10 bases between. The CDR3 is CASSFFLETEAFF. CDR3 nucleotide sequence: TGTGCCAGCAGTTTTTTCTTGGAAACTGAAGCTTTCTTT.

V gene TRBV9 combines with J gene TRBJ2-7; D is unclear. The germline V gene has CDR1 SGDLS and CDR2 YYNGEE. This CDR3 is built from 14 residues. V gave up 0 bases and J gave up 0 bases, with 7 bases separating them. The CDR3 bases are TGTGCCAGCAGCGTAGGAATAGTCTCCTACGAGCAGTACTTC. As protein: CASSVGIVSYEQYF.

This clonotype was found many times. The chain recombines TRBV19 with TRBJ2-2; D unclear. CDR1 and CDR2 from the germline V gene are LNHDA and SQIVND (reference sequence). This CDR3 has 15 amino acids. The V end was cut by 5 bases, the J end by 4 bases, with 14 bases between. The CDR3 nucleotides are TGTGCCAGTAGTTTCCGAGGAATTGGCACCGGGGAGCTGTTTTTT. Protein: CASSFRGIGTGELFF. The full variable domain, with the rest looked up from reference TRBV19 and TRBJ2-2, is DGGITQSPKYLFRKEGQNVTLSCEQNLNHDAMYWYRQDPGQGLRLIYYSQIVNDFQKGDIAEGYSVSREKKESFPLTVTSAQKNPTAFYLCASSFRGIGTGELFFGEGSRLTVL.

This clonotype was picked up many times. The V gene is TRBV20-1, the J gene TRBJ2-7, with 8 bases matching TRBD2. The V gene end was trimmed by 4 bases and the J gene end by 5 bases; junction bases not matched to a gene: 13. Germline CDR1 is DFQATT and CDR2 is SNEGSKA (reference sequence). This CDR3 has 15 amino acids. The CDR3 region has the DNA TGCAGTGCTACCCGCGGGGCGGGGGGTAACAACGAGCAGTACTTC. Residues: CSATRGAGGNNEQYF.

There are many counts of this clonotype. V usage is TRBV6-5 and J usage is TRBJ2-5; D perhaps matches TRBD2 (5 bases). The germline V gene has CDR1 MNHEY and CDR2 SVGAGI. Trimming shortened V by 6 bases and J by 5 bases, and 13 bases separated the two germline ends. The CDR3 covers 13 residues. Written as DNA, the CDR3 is TGTGCCAGCAGCCCCGGGATTCGGGAGACCCAGTACTTC. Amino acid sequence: CASSPGIRETQYF.